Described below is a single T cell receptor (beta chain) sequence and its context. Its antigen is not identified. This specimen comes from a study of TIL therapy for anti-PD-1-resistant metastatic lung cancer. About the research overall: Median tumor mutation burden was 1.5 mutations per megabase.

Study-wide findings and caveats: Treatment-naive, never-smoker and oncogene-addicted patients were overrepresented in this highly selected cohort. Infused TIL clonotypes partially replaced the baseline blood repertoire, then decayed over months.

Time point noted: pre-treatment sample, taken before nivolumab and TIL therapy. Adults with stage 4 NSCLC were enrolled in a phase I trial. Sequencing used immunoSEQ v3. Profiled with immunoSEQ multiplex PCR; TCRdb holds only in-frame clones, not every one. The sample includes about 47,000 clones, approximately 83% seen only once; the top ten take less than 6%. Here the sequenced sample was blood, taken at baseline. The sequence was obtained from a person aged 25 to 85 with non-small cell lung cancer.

The CDR3 sequence: CASSPDRGSQNTGELFF. Here the CDR3 DNA reads TGTGCCAGCAGCCCCGACAGGGGGTCCCAAAACACCGGGGAGCTGTTTTTT. This chain connects TRBV7-3 to TRBJ2-2; 9 nucleotides match TRBD1. The germline V gene has CDR1 SGHTA and CDR2 FQGTGA. The CDR3 totals 17 residues. J lost 2 bases, V lost 5 bases, and 9 bases had no gene match.